This T cell receptor beta chain was profiled in a study of human T cells and chemical hapten exposure. As for the study in general: For the roughly 24-week duration of the study, patients were given weekly doses of diphenylcyclopropenone on the scalp.

Time point meaning: patch test 3, about 24 weeks after DPC sensitization. Treatment indicated: therapeutic diphenylcyclopropenone sensitization with weekly scalp DPC. TCRdb reprocessed the RACE reads with MiXCR, giving one entry per CDR3 protein. The sample lists more than 95,000 distinct CDR3 sequences; under 40% were seen once. This clonotype was observed a handful of times. This TCR was sampled from a man in his forties with alopecia areata. Some clones in this sample may be carry-over from other donors' samples. Sequenced material: whole blood, taken in connection with sensitization to the hapten diphenylcyclopropenone (DPC).

CDR3 loop: CASRAGRETQYF. CDR3 in DNA: TGTGCCAGCAGGGCCGGTCGGGAGACCCAGTACTTC. The chain couples TRBV6-5 to TRBJ2-5; no clear D gene. V gave up 6 bases and J gave up 5 bases, with 10 bases separating them. The germline V gene has CDR1 MNHEY and CDR2 SVGAGI. This CDR3 has 12 residues.